The subject of this entry is one T cell receptor (beta chain). Its target is unknown. The same CDR3 also results from other DNA sequences found in this sample. This entry is derived from a study of lymphopenia after photon versus proton radiotherapy. General study results and limits: Authors raise, but do not show, better survival with proton therapy. Relative stability marked proton patients; photon patients lost diversity and naive cells.

Germline V gene sequence: CDR1 KGHSH, CDR2 LQKENI. The CDR3 has 16 residues. V trimming: 0 bases; J trimming: 4 bases; junction bases outside the gene matches: 5. Sequenced by immunoSEQ multiplex PCR; TCRdb stores in-frame clones only, minus some. The table records around 50,000 clones, approximately 84% of them present only once. This TCR was recovered from a man aged 60 to 75 with pancreatic cancer. The chain uses TRBV18 and TRBJ1-3, with 8 bases identical to TRBD1. The sample in question was peripheral blood, obtained from a patient treated with proton-based radiotherapy. The DNA of the CDR3 is TGTGCCAGCTCACCACCGACAGGGGTGTCCGGAAACACCATATATTTT. Protein product: CASSPPTGVSGNTIYF. The whole variable domain, remainder taken from reference TRBV18 and TRBJ1-3, is NAGVMQNPRHLVRRRGQEARLRCSPMKGHSHVYWYRQLPEEGLKFMVYLQKENIIDESGMPKERFSAEFPKEGPSILRIQQVVRGDSAAYFCASSPPTGVSGNTIYFGEGSWLTVV.